This T cell receptor beta chain was retrieved from a study of vaccination and CD4 T cells after COVID-19. The Oncomine TCR Beta short-read assay was what sequenced the DNA obtained from cultured CD4+ T cells. DNA came from CD4+ T cells after culture. TCRdb reprocessed the PCR reads with MiXCR, giving one entry per CDR3 protein. Among roughly 10,000 distinct CDR3 sequences, about two fifths were seen once, and the ten largest hold more than 12%. The treatment here: approximately 9-day PBMC culture with coronavirus spike peptide pools or control peptides (ViraFEST assay). Gathering of the CD4+ T cells, from the unexposed donor, took place before the COVID-19 pandemic (2011-2018). There are a few counts of this clonotype. Antigen: not known. CDR3 length: 15 amino acids. Germline assignment: CDR1 MNHEY and CDR2 SVGAGI. V shed 1 base and J shed 7 bases, with 16 bases lying between them.

Sequencing was carried out using CD4+ T cells from blood, cultured in vitro. The gene calls are TRBV6-5 and TRBJ1-2; D may be TRBD1 (5 bases). The source is a human donor in good health. Here the CDR3 DNA reads TGTGCCAGCAGTTACTATGGACAAGGGGAACGTGGCTACACCTTC. Translating gives CASSYYGQGERGYTF.